The rows below give T cell receptor beta chains drawn from one sample of a study of radiotherapy plus CTLA-4 blockade in lung cancer. Some clones are missing from TCRdb's copy, which holds only in-frame ones; the method was immunoSEQ multiplex PCR. The data show approximately 70,000 clones, 76% seen once. Sample: peripheral blood, taken from a patient treated with radiotherapy plus ipilimumab. The receptor source for this set is a human donor with non-small cell lung cancer whose response to radiotherapy plus ipilimumab could not be evaluated. Some clones in this sample may be carry-over from other donors' samples. Both conserved end residues are part of each CDR3. Fields, in order: clone size, CDR3 length, D gene, V gene, J gene, CDR3 protein, CDR3 DNA. The D gene is left open where the match is weak. The listing skips clone size in some rows; elsewhere it reads once, few, many or a size class.

once	15	NA	TRBV28	TRBJ1-4	CASSLGGAGNEKLFF	TGTGCCAGCAGCCTTGGGGGGGCTGGGAATGAAAAACTGTTTTTT
NA	13	NA	TRBV6-1	TRBJ1-6	CASNVDYNSPLHF	TGTGCCAGCAACGTAGACTATAATTCACCCCTCCACTTT
NA	15	NA	TRBV18	TRBJ1-4	CASSLYREDNEKLFF	TGTGCCAGCTCGCTTTACAGGGAAGATAATGAAAAACTGTTTTTT
NA	13	TRBD1	TRBV18	TRBJ2-5	CASSPRGPETQYF	TGTGCCAGCTCACCAAGGGGGCCGGAGACCCAGTACTTC
NA	15	NA	TRBV11-2	TRBJ1-1	CASSLEGGGVTEAFF	TGTGCCAGCAGCTTAGAGGGGGGGGGCGTCACTGAAGCTTTCTTT
NA	11	NA	TRBV7-9	TRBJ2-7	CASSSVDEQYF	TGTGCCAGCAGCTCCGTAGACGAGCAGTACTTC
once	14	TRBD2	TRBV5-1	TRBJ2-5	CASSTSGVQETQYF	TGCGCCAGCAGTACTAGCGGGGTTCAAGAGACCCAGTACTTC
NA	17	TRBD1	TRBV7-8	TRBJ1-6	CASSLPPPGQDNSPLHF	TGTGCCAGCAGCTTACCCCCGCCGGGACAGGATAATTCACCCCTCCACTTT
NA	14	NA	TRBV7-9	TRBJ1-1	CASSYTGRGTEAFF	TGTGCCAGCAGCTACACAGGGAGGGGCACTGAAGCTTTCTTT
NA	16	TRBD1	TRBV6-6	TRBJ1-5	CASSYRWQGGNQPQHF	TGTGCCAGCAGTTATAGGTGGCAGGGGGGCAATCAGCCCCAGCATTTT
NA	16	NA	TRBV5-7	TRBJ1-4	CASSPWPGPTNEKLFF	TGTGCCAGCAGCCCCTGGCCGGGTCCAACTAATGAAAAACTGTTTTTT
NA	12	NA	TRBV19	TRBJ1-2	CASSWDIYGYTF	TGTGCCAGTAGTTGGGACATCTATGGCTACACCTTC
few	13	NA	TRBV18	TRBJ1-5	CASSPGGRQPQHF	TGTGCCAGCTCACCAGGGGGCAGGCAGCCCCAGCATTTT
NA	16	TRBD2	TRBV9	TRBJ2-5	CASSGDGSGGQETQYF	TGTGCCAGCAGTGGAGACGGGAGCGGGGGCCAAGAGACCCAGTACTTC
NA	15	NA	TRBV7-6	TRBJ1-3	CASSLTSSSGNTIYF	TGTGCCAGCAGCTTAACGAGCTCCTCTGGAAACACCATATATTTT
NA	16	TRBD1	TRBV19	TRBJ1-2	CASSTGQGLGNYGYTF	TGTGCCAGTAGTACGGGACAGGGTCTTGGTAACTATGGCTACACCTTC